These 26 T cell receptor beta chains share one sample of origin, sequenced in a study of T-cell reconstitution after alpha-beta-depleted transplantation in children. Unique molecular identifiers were built into the TCRbeta library. TCRdb reprocessed the PCR reads via MiXCR and lists one record per CDR3 protein. The data show 500,000 to 750,000 distinct CDR3 sequences, more than 20% seen once. Sequencing was performed on PBMCs, taken before TCRalphabeta/CD19-depleted stem cell transplant. These receptors all stem from a boy younger than two with Wiskott-Aldrich syndrome, due to receive a stem cell transplant.

The rearrangement joins TRBV7-9 to TRBJ2-5; no reliable D call. The CDR3 has 14 amino acids. The germline V gene has CDR1 SEHNR and CDR2 FQNEAQ (reference sequence). The ends were cut back, 3 bases at V and 5 bases at J, with 13 bases in the middle. CDR3 sequence (DNA): TGTGCCAGCAGCTTCGATGGGGTTGGGGAGACCCAGTACTTC. It specifies CASSFDGVGETQYF.

In its sample, this clonotype was seen a few times. The J gene is TRBJ1-1, the V gene TRBV12-3 or TRBV12-4, with 9 positions matching TRBD1. The junction had 7 bases not matched to a gene; V was cut back by 6 bases and J by 5 bases. The CDR3 totals 14 residues. CDR3 amino acids: CASSPGTGSTEAFF. In DNA form, the CDR3 reads TGTGCCAGCAGCCCCGGGACAGGGTCTACTGAAGCTTTCTTT.

The table lists this clonotype with a few counts. The chain couples TRBV20-1 to TRBJ2-7; weak D call: TRBD2 (6 bases). The CDR3 extends over 13 amino acids. Trimming took off 3 bases at V and 6 bases at J, with 15 bases between the two ends. Looked up from germline, CDR1 is DFQATT and CDR2 is SNEGSKA (reference sequence). This CDR3 reads CSARWRGPGEQYF. The CDR3 DNA is TGCAGTGCTAGGTGGCGGGGCCCCGGCGAGCAGTACTTC.

This clonotype was found a few times. V and J are TRBV3-1 and TRBJ2-7; 7 bases line up with TRBD1. V shed 1 base and J 2 bases; nucleotides not matched to a gene: 5. Germline CDR1 and CDR2: LGHDT and YNNKEL (reference sequence). The CDR3 consists of 15 residues. The DNA for the CDR3 is TGTGCCAGCAGCCAAGGTCTGACAGGGACCTACGAGCAGTACTTC. It yields the protein CASSQGLTGTYEQYF.

The genes are TRBV7-2 and TRBJ1-5; 7 bases map to TRBD1. V lost 1 base, J lost 4 bases, and 4 bases stayed unmatched. Germline V gene data show CDR1 as SGHTA and CDR2 as FQGNSA. The CDR3 extends over 15 amino acids. In DNA, the CDR3 is TGTGCCAGCAGCTTAGAGGGGGCAGAGAATCAGCCCCAGCATTTT. This translates into CASSLEGAENQPQHF.

In this sample, this clonotype turned up a few times. The chain links TRBV6-5 to TRBJ2-3; 9 positions match TRBD2. The CDR3 covers 16 residues. V dropped 2 bases and J dropped 3; count of bases not matched to a gene: 6. Germline V lookup: CDR1 MNHEY, CDR2 SVGAGI. The CDR3 nucleotides are TGTGCCAGCAGTTACCTGAAGGCGGGGGGGACAGATACGCAGTATTTT. Encoded protein: CASSYLKAGGTDTQYF.

This clonotype was found a few times. The chain recombines TRBV10-3 with TRBJ2-5; D is unresolved. Germline CDR1 and CDR2: ENHRY and SYGVKD. The length of the CDR3 is 14 residues. V lost 0 bases, J lost 1 base, and 6 bases lay in between. CDR3 nucleotides: TGTGCCATCAGTGAGTCTAATCCCCAAGAGACCCAGTACTTC. The encoded protein is CAISESNPQETQYF.

This CDR3 is CASTGKGTGGELFF. The CDR3 bases are TGCGCCAGCACCGGAAAGGGGACGGGCGGGGAGCTGTTTTTT. The gene calls are TRBV5-1 and TRBJ2-2, with D perhaps matching TRBD1 or TRBD2 (5 bases each). Deletions cut 6 bases from V and 7 bases from J, with 16 bases between. Germline CDR1 and CDR2: SGHRS and YFSETQ. The length of the CDR3 is 14 residues.

V is TRBV7-2 and J is TRBJ1-5; no clear D gene. V lost 4 bases, J lost 3 bases, and 4 bases lay in between. The CDR3 loop spans 12 amino acids. CDR1 SGHTA and CDR2 FQGNSA come from the germline V gene. CDR3: CASSYANQPQHF. CDR3 DNA: TGTGCCAGCAGCTACGCCAATCAGCCCCAGCATTTT.

To note about this clonotype: The junction departs from germline at one end; a sequencing error may be responsible. CDR3 nucleotide sequence: TGTGCCACCAGTGAGGAGGATACTCAGTATTTT. It is translated as CATSEEDTQYF. The rearrangement joins TRBV24-1 to TRBJ2-3, with D possibly being TRBD2 (5 bases). Germline V gives CDR1 KGHDR, CDR2 SFDVKD. This CDR3 region has 11 residues.

This chain links TRBV6-5 with TRBJ2-3, with D possibly TRBD1 on 5 matching bases. V lost 0 bases, J lost 4 bases, and 17 bases lay in between. The CDR3 contains 17 residues. Germline V lookup: CDR1 MNHEY, CDR2 SVGAGI. CDR3 residues: CASSYSIGQGNADTQYF. CDR3 nucleotide sequence: TGTGCCAGCAGTTACTCGATAGGGCAGGGTAACGCAGATACGCAGTATTTT.

The rearrangement links TRBV5-1 to TRBJ1-2; 8 nucleotides align to TRBD1. The CDR3 length is 12 residues. Germline CDR1 SGHRS, CDR2 YFSETQ. J was trimmed by 10 bases and V by 6 bases; bases with no gene match: 8. CDR3 sequence (DNA): TGCGCCAGCACTCAGGACAGGGAAGACTACACCTTC. Translated: CASTQDREDYTF.

This clonotype was picked up a small number of times. The V and J genes are TRBV7-8 and TRBJ2-3, with unresolved D. V was pared by 5 bases and J by 4 bases, with 19 bases between. CDR3 size: 16 residues. Germline V lookup: CDR1 SGHVS, CDR2 FQNEAQ. The CDR3, as DNA: TGTGCCAGCAGCCCTAGGACCCCCGTCCTTCCAGATACGCAGTATTTT. Translating gives CASSPRTPVLPDTQYF. Combining the CDR3 with reference TRBV7-8 and TRBJ2-3 gives the whole variable domain GAGVSQSPRYKVAKRGQDVALRCDPISGHVSLFWYQQALGQGPEFLTYFQNEAQLDKSGLPSDRFFAERPEGSVSTLKIQRTQQEDSAVYLCASSPRTPVLPDTQYFGPGTRLTVL.

This clonotype has just a few counts. V and J are TRBV20-1 and TRBJ2-3; D is perhaps TRBD1 or TRBD2 (6 bases each). Germline-derived CDR1 and CDR2 are DFQATT and SNEGSKA (reference sequence). The CDR3 consists of 14 residues. Trimming left V 3 bases short and J 6 bases short, with 16 bases between. The CDR3 spells CSARGGLRRDTQYF. The CDR3 DNA reads as TGCAGTGCTAGGGGGGGCCTACGTAGGGATACGCAGTATTTT.

The chain has TRBV20-1 and TRBJ2-1; no definite D call. Germline-derived CDR1 and CDR2 are DFQATT and SNEGSKA (reference sequence). The V and J ends lost 4 bases and 5 bases respectively, with 3 bases between them. The CDR3 extends over 10 amino acids. Here the CDR3 DNA reads TGCAGTGCTAAAGACAATGAGCAGTTCTTC. Protein product: CSAKDNEQFF.

This rearrangement joins TRBV7-2 to TRBJ2-5; 7 positions match TRBD2. J gave up 4 bases and V 3 bases, and 8 bases lay outside the gene matches. In germline, CDR1 is SGHTA, CDR2 FQGNSA. This CDR3 comprises 15 residues. CDR3 in amino acids: CASSLTSWRGETQYF. DNA for the CDR3: TGTGCCAGCAGCTTGACTAGCTGGCGGGGAGAGACCCAGTACTTC.

The chain uses TRBV28 and TRBJ1-5; possibly TRBD1 for D (5 bases). Germline CDR1 and CDR2: MDHEN and SYDVKM. Trimming took off 2 bases at V and 10 bases at J, with 15 bases between the two ends. This CDR3 comprises 14 residues. CDR3 sequence: CASSLTGQGRPQHF. The CDR3 coding sequence is TGTGCCAGCAGTTTAACCGGCCAGGGACGACCCCAGCATTTT.

The chain has TRBV4-2 and TRBJ1-3, with D tentatively TRBD1 (5 bases). V lost 0 bases and J 3 bases, leaving 15 bases between the germline ends. The V gene's germline CDR1 is LGHNA and CDR2 YNFKEQ. CDR3 length: 17 residues. The CDR3 nucleotides read TGTGCCAGCAGCCAAGATCGTCGGCAGGGTGGTGGAAACACCATATATTTT. Its translation is CASSQDRRQGGGNTIYF.

The chain employs TRBV25-1 and TRBJ2-1; no reliable D call. The germline V gene encodes CDR1 MGHDK and CDR2 SYGVNS. The length of the CDR3 is 11 residues. Trimming removed 8 bases from V and 6 bases from J, with 8 bases in between. DNA for the CDR3: TGTGCCAGCGACGCCGCCAATGAGCAGTTCTTC. It yields the protein CASDAANEQFF.

The chain recombines TRBV2 with TRBJ1-2, with TRBD1 matching over 10 bases. The J segment lost 4 bases and the V segment lost 3 bases, leaving 2 bases of the junction unmatched. This CDR3 has 14 residues. Germline CDR1 is SNHLY and CDR2 is FYNNEI. The CDR3, as DNA: TGTGCCAGCAGTGAGAGGACAGGGGGCTATGGCTACACCTTC. Protein product: CASSERTGGYGYTF.

This chain uses TRBV28 with TRBJ2-3; D not resolved. CDR1 is MDHEN and CDR2 is SYDVKM in the germline V gene. Trimming left V 10 bases short and J 2 bases short, with 13 bases between. The CDR3 sequence is 13 residues long. The CDR3, as DNA: TGTGCCATAAGATCGAAAATCACAGATACGCAGTATTTT. It translates to CAIRSKITDTQYF.

The rearrangement links TRBV12-3 or TRBV12-4 to TRBJ2-7; TRBD2 aligns across 8 bases. Trimming removed 5 bases from V and 3 bases from J; junction bases left unmatched: 9. CDR3 length: 15 amino acids. CDR3 in DNA: TGTGCCAGCAGTAGTACCGGGACTAGATACTACGAGCAGTACTTC. Amino acids: CASSSTGTRYYEQYF.

The rearrangement uses TRBV28 and TRBJ2-6, with 9 bases lining up with TRBD1. This CDR3 spans 16 amino acids. Germline V gene lookup returns CDR1 MDHEN and CDR2 SYDVKM. The V gene end was trimmed by 5 bases and the J gene end by 2 bases; junction bases not matched to a gene: 4. The CDR3 bases are TGTGCCAGCAGTGAGCGGACAGGGGCTGGGGCCAACGTCCTGACTTTC. It codes for CASSERTGAGANVLTF.

This clonotype occurred a few times. The rearrangement uses TRBV4-2 and TRBJ2-1; TRBD1 agrees at 7 bases. CDR3 length equals 17 residues. Per the germline V gene, CDR1 is LGHNA and CDR2 is YNFKEQ. V dropped 3 bases and J dropped 5; count of bases not matched to a gene: 13. This CDR3 reads CASSQAPGQTFNNEQFF. Written as DNA, the CDR3 is TGTGCCAGCAGCCAGGCCCCGGGACAGACCTTTAACAATGAGCAGTTCTTC.

This clonotype was found many times. CDR3: CASSFKENTEAFF. As DNA, the CDR3 is TGCGCCAGCAGCTTCAAAGAGAACACTGAAGCTTTCTTT. V and J are TRBV5-1 and TRBJ1-1, with D unclear. Trimming removed 2 bases at V and 1 base at J, with 6 bases between. Germline V gene data show CDR1 as SGHRS and CDR2 as YFSETQ. The CDR3 runs 13 residues.

J is TRBJ2-1 and V is TRBV30; no definite D call. Germline assignment: CDR1 GTSNPN and CDR2 SVGIG (reference sequence). Trimming removed 3 bases from V and 5 bases from J, with 11 bases in between. This CDR3 is built from 13 residues. CDR3: CAWRTDNDNEQFF. The CDR3 DNA reads TGTGCCTGGAGGACTGATAACGACAATGAGCAGTTCTTC.